In this sample, the clone carrying this T cell receptor (beta chain) turned up many times. The antigen is not known. The data stem from a study of T cells in Graves' hyperthyroidism and ophthalmopathy. Overall study results and limits: Blood also held most thyroid clonotypes expanded beyond 0.001.

Researchers amplified the TCR beta CDR3 regions from RNA transcripts. Initially, a first-round RT-PCR of the TCR CDR3 employed the HTBI primer set. TCRdb fed the multiplex PCR reads into MiXCR, producing one record per CDR3 protein. The profile covers about 640,000 distinct CDR3 sequences, with around 20% appearing a single time and under 35% taken by the ten largest. V gave up 2 bases and J gave up 6 bases; unmatched junction bases: 3. CDR3 length: 12 residues. CDR1 is DFQATT, CDR2 SNEGSKA, per germline (reference sequence). The J gene is TRBJ2-7, the V gene TRBV20-1; TRBD1 matches at 8 bases. The sample was blood. The receptor was isolated from a man between 25 and 39 years old with Graves' ophthalmopathy. The CDR3 nucleotides are TGCAGTGCTAGACAGGGGGCGGGCGAGCAGTACTTC. Translating gives CSARQGAGEQYF.